The TCR beta chain described here comes from a study of blood T cell repertoires in COVID-19. Background on the study: T cells, B-cell-depleted T cells, or PBMCs provided the cDNA or gDNA that served as material.

The CDR3 totals 18 residues. Per the germline V gene, CDR1 is SGHTA and CDR2 is FQGNSA. Trimming shortened V by 2 bases and J by 5 bases, and 24 bases separated the two germline ends. Profiling relied on immunoSEQ multiplex PCR, and the TCRdb table lists in-frame clones only, not all of them. The sample has some 220,000 clones; nearly 90% are singletons. This receptor was identified in a woman under 30 who had recovered from COVID-19. The sequencing sample was made of peripheral blood. V gene TRBV7-2 combines with J gene TRBJ1-1; D might be TRBD1 (6 bases). The CDR3, as DNA: TGTGCCAGCAGCTTAAGGTTGGGGGGGGCAGGGCGGAGGACTGAAGCTTTCTTT. It specifies CASSLRLGGAGRRTEAFF.